This passage covers 18 T cell receptor beta chains from one sample sequenced in a study of control samples from healthy donors and cancer patients. Method: immunoSEQ multiplex PCR; TCRdb's copy keeps in-frame clones and lacks some. The profile covers around 100,000 clones, with around nine tenths appearing a single time and about 18% taken by the ten largest. The sample consisted of PBMCs. These receptors were collected from a man in his 60s with lung cancer.

CDR3 DNA: TGTGCCAGTAGTCACCCTCGAGGGGGGAGGAACACTGAAGCTTTCTTT. Translating it yields CASSHPRGGRNTEAFF. The rearrangement joins TRBV19 to TRBJ1-1, with D possibly being TRBD1 (6 bases). CDR1 is LNHDA and CDR2 is SQIVND in the germline V gene (reference sequence). The V end was cut by 5 bases, the J end by 1 base, with 17 bases between. This CDR3 is 16 amino acids long.

The gene calls are TRBV30 and TRBJ1-6; a weak D match, TRBD1 (6 bases). V was shortened by 2 bases and J by 4 bases, with 15 bases between the two germline ends. This CDR3 is built from 16 residues. Germline-derived CDR1 and CDR2 are GTSNPN and SVGIG (reference sequence). CDR3 residues: CAWSPHGGTYNSPLHF. For the CDR3, the DNA is TGTGCCTGGAGTCCACACGGGGGGACATATAATTCACCCCTCCACTTT. The full variable domain, completed using reference TRBV30 and TRBJ1-6, is SQTIHQWPATLVQPVGSPLSLECTVEGTSNPNLYWYRQAAGRGLQLLFYSVGIGQISSEVPQNLSASRPQDRQFILSSKKLLLSDSGFYLCAWSPHGGTYNSPLHFGNGTRLTVT.

V gene TRBV27 combines with J gene TRBJ2-1; 12 nucleotides agree with TRBD1. CDR1 and CDR2 (germline): MNHEY, SMNVEV (reference sequence). There are 16 residues in the CDR3. The V gene end was trimmed by 5 bases and the J gene end by 8 bases; junction bases not matched to a gene: 10. CDR3 in amino acids: CASSRTGTGGAYEQFF. The CDR3 region has the DNA TGTGCCAGCAGTCGTACTGGGACAGGGGGCGCGTATGAGCAGTTCTTC.

The chain has TRBV24-1 and TRBJ1-5; 10 nucleotides line up with TRBD1. This CDR3 is built from 15 residues. V was clipped by 3 bases and J by 7 bases; unmatched bases: 5. CDR1 and CDR2 (germline): KGHDR, SFDVKD. The CDR3, as DNA: TGTGCCACCAGTGATCCGGGGGACAGGGGACAGCCCCAGCATTTT. This gives the protein CATSDPGDRGQPQHF.

The V gene is TRBV5-6, the J gene TRBJ2-7; D gene unclear. The CDR3 covers 13 residues. Between the trimmed V and J ends, which lost 1 base and 0 bases, there was a span of 5 bases. Per the germline V gene, CDR1 is SGHDT and CDR2 is YYEEEE. The CDR3: CASSLQSSYEQYV. CDR3 coding DNA: TGTGCCAGCAGCTTGCAGAGCTCCTACGAGCAGTACGTC.

The genes are TRBV5-1 and TRBJ2-3; D is possibly TRBD2 (6 bases). The CDR3 has 16 amino acids. Between the trimmed V and J ends, which lost 0 bases and 0 bases, there was a span of 11 bases. Germline lookup yields CDR1 SGHRS and CDR2 YFSETQ. The CDR3 loop reads CASSLAGGTSTDTQYF. DNA of the CDR3: TGCGCCAGCAGCTTGGCCGGCGGGACGAGCACAGATACGCAGTATTTT.

This clone appeared many times. This sequence joins TRBV7-9 and TRBJ1-1, with TRBD1 matching over 7 bases. V shed 6 bases and J 1 base; nucleotides not matched to a gene: 17. Per the germline V gene, CDR1 is SEHNR and CDR2 is FQNEAQ (reference sequence). The CDR3 contains 18 residues. In DNA, the CDR3 is TGTGCCAGCAGGTTATTCCCAGGTCGACAGGGACCGAACACTGAAGCTTTCTTT. Protein sequence: CASRLFPGRQGPNTEAFF.

The CDR3 DNA sequence: TGTGCCAGCAGCCAAGGAAAATTGGGCGGGGGACCTAGCACAGATACGCAGTATTTT. Protein product: CASSQGKLGGGPSTDTQYF. The chain employs TRBV3-1 (or the pseudogene TRBV3-2) and TRBJ2-3, with 7 bases fitting TRBD2. V lost 1 base and J lost 0; bases outside the gene matches: 13. Germline CDR1 is LGHDT and CDR2 is YNNKEL (reference sequence). This CDR3 has 19 residues.

In this sample, this clone turned up once. This chain connects TRBV6-4 to TRBJ1-3; D remains unclear. This CDR3 is 15 amino acids long. Germline V gives CDR1 MRHNA, CDR2 SNTAGT. The germline V and J ends were trimmed by 9 bases and 0 bases, with 15 bases remaining between them. The CDR3 DNA sequence: TGTGCCAGAAAAGGGTCGCAGAGCTCTGGAAACACCATATATTTT. Its translation: CARKGSQSSGNTIYF.

The V gene is TRBV2, the J gene TRBJ1-4; D possibly corresponds to TRBD1 (5 bases). This CDR3 has 16 residues. V dropped 6 bases and J dropped 0 bases, with 14 bases sitting between them. Germline V gives CDR1 SNHLY, CDR2 FYNNEI. CDR3 in amino acids: CASRFGTPATNEKLFF. CDR3 DNA: TGTGCCAGCAGGTTTGGGACTCCCGCAACTAATGAAAAACTGTTTTTT.

V gene TRBV2 combines with J gene TRBJ1-6, with D maybe TRBD1 (6 bases). The V gene's germline CDR1 is SNHLY and CDR2 FYNNEI. V was trimmed by 1 base and J by 8 bases, leaving 15 bases between them. This CDR3 has 16 residues. CDR3 DNA: TGTGCCAGCAGTGAAGGGATGAACAGGGCGGATTCACCCCTCCACTTT. Translating it yields CASSEGMNRADSPLHF.

J is TRBJ1-1 and V is TRBV7-6; D remains unclear. The CDR3 length is 13 residues. Trimming shortened V by 5 bases and J by 1 base, and 8 bases separated the two germline ends. Germline lookup yields CDR1 SGHVS and CDR2 FNYEAQ. The CDR3 nucleotides are TGTGCCAGCAGCATACAGCAGAACACTGAAGCTTTCTTT. Its translation is CASSIQQNTEAFF. The variable domain in full, completed from reference TRBV7-6 and TRBJ1-1, reads GAGVSQSPRYKVTKRGQDVALRCDPISGHVSLYWYRQALGQGPEFLTYFNYEAQQDKSGLPNDRFSAERPEGSISTLTIQRTEQRDSAMYRCASSIQQNTEAFFGQGTRLTVV.

Regarding this clone: The junction does not match germline at one end; this may be a read error. The V gene is TRBV3-1 (or the pseudogene TRBV3-2), the J gene TRBJ1-4; D possibly corresponds to TRBD1 (6 bases). Germline V lookup: CDR1 LGHDT, CDR2 YNNKEL (reference sequence). The CDR3 length is 15 residues. The CDR3 sequence is CASTQTGRGNEKLFF. For the CDR3, the DNA is TGTGCCAGCACCCAAACAGGGCGGGGGAATGAAAAACTGTTTTTT.

The chain couples TRBV7-8 to TRBJ2-2; D possibly corresponds to TRBD2 (5 bases). Germline V lookup: CDR1 SGHVS, CDR2 FQNEAQ. V was shortened by 2 bases and J by 0 bases, with 10 bases between the two germline ends. The CDR3 extends over 16 amino acids. CDR3 coding DNA: TGTGCCAGCAGCTTAAGGGAGCGGTCGAACACCGGGGAGCTGTTTTTT. Protein sequence: CASSLRERSNTGELFF.

V usage is TRBV4-1 and J usage is TRBJ1-1; D ambiguous. CDR3 length equals 12 residues. Germline V gene lookup returns CDR1 MGHRA and CDR2 YSYEKL. The V end was cut by 4 bases, the J end by 4 bases, with 7 bases between. This CDR3 reads CASSLGSTEAFF. CDR3 sequence (DNA): TGCGCCAGCAGCCTTGGGAGCACTGAAGCTTTCTTT.

The J gene is TRBJ2-3, the V gene TRBV9; perhaps TRBD2 as D (7 bases). The CDR3 is made up of 15 amino acids. V lost 0 bases and J lost 4, with 12 bases in between. CDR1 SGDLS and CDR2 YYNGEE come from the germline V gene. The CDR3: CASSVAGGQPDTQYF. As DNA, the CDR3 is TGTGCCAGCAGCGTAGCGGGGGGCCAGCCAGATACGCAGTATTTT.

This clone was counted only a few times. This sequence joins TRBV4-1 and TRBJ2-3; TRBD2 matches at 11 bases. The CDR3 is 17 residues long. Unmatched junction bases numbered 8, after V lost 0 bases and J lost 6 bases. The germline gives CDR1 MGHRA, CDR2 YSYEKL. This CDR3 reads CASSQDFLAGGVDTQYF. The CDR3 region has the DNA TGCGCCAGCAGCCAAGACTTCCTAGCGGGGGGCGTGGATACGCAGTATTTT.

The chain links TRBV7-3 to TRBJ1-1; a weak D match, TRBD1 (6 bases). The CDR3 totals 15 residues. V lost 2 bases and J lost 1, with 11 bases in between. Germline V lookup: CDR1 SGHTA, CDR2 FQGTGA. As DNA, the CDR3 is TGTGCCAGCAGCTTAGGAGGGGGGCCGAACACTGAAGCTTTCTTT. Protein sequence: CASSLGGGPNTEAFF.